This T cell receptor beta chain comes out of a study of T-cell reconstitution after alpha-beta-depleted transplantation in children. Unique molecular identifiers were incorporated during preparation of the TCRbeta library. Each CDR3 protein is one row after TCRdb ran MiXCR on the PCR reads. Of fewer than 350,000 distinct CDR3 sequences listed, roughly a tenth are singletons. The CDR3 is 13 residues long. V shed 4 bases and J 3 bases; nucleotides not matched to a gene: 0. This clonotype was observed at least ten times. No antigen is known for it. Regarding the study as a whole: Newly generated T cells supplied most T-cell counts and diversity one year post-transplant. About two months after transplant, alpha-beta T cells reportedly came from several hundred expanded graft clones.

The specimen comprised PBMCs, sampled before TCRalphabeta/CD19-depleted stem cell transplant. The chain has TRBV12-3 or TRBV12-4 and TRBJ2-1; 7 nucleotides line up with TRBD1. The source of this sequence is a boy younger than two with acute myeloid leukemia, due to receive a stem cell transplant. CDR3 region: CASSWTGYNEQFF. The CDR3 DNA reads TGTGCCAGCAGTTGGACAGGCTACAATGAGCAGTTCTTC.